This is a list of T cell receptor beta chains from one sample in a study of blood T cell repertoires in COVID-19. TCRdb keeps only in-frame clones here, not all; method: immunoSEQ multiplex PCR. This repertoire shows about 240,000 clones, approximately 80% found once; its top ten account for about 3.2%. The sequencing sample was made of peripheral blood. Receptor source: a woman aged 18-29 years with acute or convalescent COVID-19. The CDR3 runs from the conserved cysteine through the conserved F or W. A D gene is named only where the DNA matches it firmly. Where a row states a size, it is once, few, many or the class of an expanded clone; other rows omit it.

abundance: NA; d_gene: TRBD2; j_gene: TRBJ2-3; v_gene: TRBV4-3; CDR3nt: TGCGCCAGCAGCCAAGATTTTCTAGCGGGAGGAGATACGCAGTATTTT; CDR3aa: CASSQDFLAGGDTQYF
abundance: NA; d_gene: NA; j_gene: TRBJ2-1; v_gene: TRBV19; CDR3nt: TGTGCCAGTAGTATATGGAGGGGTTCCTCCTACAATGAGCAGTTCTTC; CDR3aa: CASSIWRGSSYNEQFF
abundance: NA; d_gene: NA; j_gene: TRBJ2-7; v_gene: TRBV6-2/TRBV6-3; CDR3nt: TGTGCCAGCAGCCGTCAGGGCTACGAGCAGTACTTC; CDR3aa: CASSRQGYEQYF
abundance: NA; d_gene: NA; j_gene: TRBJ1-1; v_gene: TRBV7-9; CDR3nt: TGTGCCAGCAGCCAAGACACCCCCCGGAACACTGAAGCTTTCTTT; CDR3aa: CASSQDTPRNTEAFF
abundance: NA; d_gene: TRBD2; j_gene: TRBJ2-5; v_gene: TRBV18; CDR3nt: TGTGCCAGCTCACCACCGGTTCTAGCGGGTCCGAAGACCCAGTACTTC; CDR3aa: CASSPPVLAGPKTQYF
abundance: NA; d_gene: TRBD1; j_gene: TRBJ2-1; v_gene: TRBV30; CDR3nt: TGTGCCTGGAGAACGACAGGGAGCTACAATGAGCAGTTCTTC; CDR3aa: CAWRTTGSYNEQFF
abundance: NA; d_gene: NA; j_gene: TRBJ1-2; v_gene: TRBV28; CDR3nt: TGTGCCAGCAGCCGGGCAAGGGGTAGTTATGGCTACACCTTC; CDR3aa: CASSRARGSYGYTF
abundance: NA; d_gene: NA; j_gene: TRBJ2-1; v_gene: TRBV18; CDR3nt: TGTGCCAGCTCACGGGTGGCGGGATCGTCCTACAATGAGCAGTTCTTC; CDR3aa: CASSRVAGSSYNEQFF
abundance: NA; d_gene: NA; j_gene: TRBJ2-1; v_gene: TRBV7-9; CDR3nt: TGTGCCAGCAGCTTAGCGGGGACACTCAATGAGCAGTTCTTC; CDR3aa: CASSLAGTLNEQFF
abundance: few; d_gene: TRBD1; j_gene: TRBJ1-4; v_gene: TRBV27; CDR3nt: TGTGCCAGCAGTCATGGACAGGGCGGGGATGAAAAACTGTTTTTT; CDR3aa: CASSHGQGGDEKLFF
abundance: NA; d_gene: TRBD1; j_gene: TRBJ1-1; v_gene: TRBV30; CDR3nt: TGTGCCTGGAGTGTTCAGGGGGCGCGAAACACTGAAGCTTTCTTT; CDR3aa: CAWSVQGARNTEAFF
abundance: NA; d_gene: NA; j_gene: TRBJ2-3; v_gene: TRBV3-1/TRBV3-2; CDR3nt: TGTGCCAGCAGCCAAGTTGCTAGCGTGGGCACAGATACGCAGTATTTT; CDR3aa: CASSQVASVGTDTQYF
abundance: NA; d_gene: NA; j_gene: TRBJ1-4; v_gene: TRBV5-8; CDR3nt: TGTGCCAGCTCACATGGGGGGGGCTCCGTGGCTAATGAAAAACTGTTTTTT; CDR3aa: CASSHGGGSVANEKLFF
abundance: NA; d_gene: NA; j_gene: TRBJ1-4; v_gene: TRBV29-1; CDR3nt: TGCAGCGTTGTTTCTCATGAGGAAAAACTGTTTTTT; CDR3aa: CSVVSHEEKLFF
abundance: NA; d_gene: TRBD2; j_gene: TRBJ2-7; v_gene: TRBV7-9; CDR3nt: TGTGCCAGCAGCTTAGGCCTAGCGGGACGCTACGAGCAGTACTTC; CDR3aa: CASSLGLAGRYEQYF
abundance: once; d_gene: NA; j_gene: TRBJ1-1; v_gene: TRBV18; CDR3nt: TGTGCCAGCTCACCCACAGGTAGTAGTGGCACTGAAGCTTTCTTT; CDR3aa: CASSPTGSSGTEAFF
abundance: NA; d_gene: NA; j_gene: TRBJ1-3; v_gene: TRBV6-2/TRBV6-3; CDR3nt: TGTGCCAGCAGTAAACAGGTCTCTGGAAACACCATATATTTT; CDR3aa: CASSKQVSGNTIYF